This T cell receptor (beta chain) was identified in a study of neurological immune-mediated disorders. Trimming left V 6 bases short and J 2 bases short, with 8 bases between. The CDR3 spans 13 residues. This clonotype was found many times. A single record per CDR3 protein comes from TCRdb applying MiXCR to the 5' RACE reads. The data hold about 50,000 distinct CDR3 sequences, with about 3.7% observed a single time. The chain joins TRBV12-3 or TRBV12-4 to TRBJ1-5; no firm D call. The source is a man aged 40-50 years with multiple sclerosis. The sequenced material came from PBMCs. The CDR3 loop is CASRMDGNQPQHF. DNA of the CDR3: TGTGCCAGCAGGATGGACGGCAATCAGCCCCAGCATTTT.